In its sample, the clone carrying this T cell receptor (beta chain) was seen many times. Its target is unknown. Germline-derived CDR1 and CDR2 are SGHVS and FNYEAQ. The V end lost 3 bases, the J end lost 1 base, and 15 bases lay between the germline ends. The CDR3 covers 16 residues. Uncontrolled infections, other autoimmune diseases, pregnancy or lactation barred patients from enrollment. Amplified TCR beta CDR3 regions were obtained using RNA transcripts as template. Second-round multiplex PCR followed a first-round RT-PCR using HTBI primers. A single record per CDR3 protein comes from TCRdb applying MiXCR to the multiplex PCR reads. Of approximately 540,000 distinct CDR3 sequences in the sample, roughly 39% were seen once. This entry comes from a study of Graves' ophthalmopathy and Graves' hyperthyroidism. Study-level findings and limits: Blood samples also showed most expanded thyroid clonotypes exceeding 0.001 frequency. At less than 71% sensitivity and 72.22% specificity, the model predicted progression of the ophthalmopathy.

This chain connects TRBV7-6 to TRBJ2-5; either TRBD1 or TRBD2 may supply D (7 bases each). The TCR originated in an adult man with Graves' hyperthyroidism. The sample consisted of peripheral blood or thyroid tissue (not recorded which). As DNA, the CDR3 is TGTGCCAGCAGCTTCGCAGGGGGAGGGTCCCAAGAGACCCAGTACTTC. This sequence encodes CASSFAGGGSQETQYF.